These 5 T cell receptor beta chains were sequenced from one sample in a study of blood T cell repertoires in COVID-19. The data were produced by immunoSEQ multiplex PCR, yet TCRdb's version contains in-frame clones alone and is incomplete. Of 400,000 or so clones listed, about 90% are singletons. Sequenced: peripheral blood. The origin of the receptors is a man aged 18 to 30 with COVID-19, enrolled during active disease.

The V call is TRBV27, the J call TRBJ1-2; tentative D call: TRBD1 (6 bases). Trimming removed 6 bases at V and 4 bases at J, with 15 bases between. Germline values: CDR1 MNHEY, CDR2 SMNVEV (reference sequence). The CDR3 is 14 amino acids. In DNA form, the CDR3 reads TGTGCCAGCAGCAGAACAGGGAACCTCTATGGCTACACCTTC. Translation gives CASSRTGNLYGYTF.

This chain joins TRBV2 and TRBJ2-1; TRBD2 might be the D (5 bases). CDR3 length equals 15 residues. Germline V gene sequence: CDR1 SNHLY, CDR2 FYNNEI. V was cut by 4 bases and J by 8 bases, with 18 bases left in between. Here the CDR3 DNA reads TGTGCCAGCAGTGTAGAGCGGAGCGCTCATTATGAGCAGTTCTTC. It codes for CASSVERSAHYEQFF. Variable domain in full (rest from reference TRBV2 and TRBJ2-1): EPEVTQTPSHQVTQMGQEVILRCVPISNHLYFYWYRQILGQKVEFLVSFYNNEISEKSEIFDDQFSVERPDGSNFTLKIRSTKLEDSAMYFCASSVERSAHYEQFFGPGTRLTVL.

This chain joins TRBV27 and TRBJ1-6; possible D gene TRBD1, 6 bases. Per germline, CDR1 MNHEY and CDR2 SMNVEV (reference sequence). The CDR3 sequence is 15 residues long. V was clipped by 7 bases and J by 8 bases, with 18 bases between them. The CDR3 DNA follows: TGTGCCAGCACCCACCGACAGGATCTTTATTCACCCCTCCACTTT. This translates into CASTHRQDLYSPLHF.

This clone appeared a single time. This rearrangement joins TRBV11-3 to TRBJ2-1, with TRBD2 matching 8 bases. Germline-derived CDR1 and CDR2 are SGHNT and YENEEA. The V and J ends lost 1 base and 8 bases, in that order; junction bases with no gene match: 10. The CDR3 runs 16 residues. DNA for the CDR3: TGTGCCAGCAGCTTAGGTCGCCTAGCGGGCGTCGATGAGCAGTTCTTC. As protein: CASSLGRLAGVDEQFF.

This clone was recorded only once. The chain links TRBV18 to TRBJ1-6, with 7 bases fitting TRBD1. Germline CDR1 and CDR2: KGHSH and LQKENI. V lost 6 bases to trimming and J lost 10 bases; unmatched junction nucleotides: 6. The CDR3 has 13 residues. The CDR3 sequence is CASSTGPGSPLHF. As DNA, the CDR3 is TGTGCCAGCTCGACAGGGCCGGGGTCACCCCTCCACTTT. The whole variable domain, remainder taken from reference TRBV18 and TRBJ1-6, is NAGVMQNPRHLVRRRGQEARLRCSPMKGHSHVYWYRQLPEEGLKFMVYLQKENIIDESGMPKERFSAEFPKEGPSILRIQQVVRGDSAAYFCASSTGPGSPLHFGNGTRLTVT.